A selection of T cell receptor beta chains follows, all from one sample in a study of T-cell memory formation after mild COVID-19. TCRdb recomputed calls from the 5' RACE reads with MiXCR, one row per CDR3 protein. Of 190,000 or so distinct CDR3 sequences listed, about 10% were seen once; the top ten hold roughly 3.2%. The sample taken for sequencing was PBMCs or a T cell subset sorted from them (not recorded which). The receptors here all came from a man in his late teens or twenties who had mild COVID-19 (a few samples of this study predate the infection). Cell type and time point are not known. Each CDR3 is given with its conserved first and last residue. A D gene is named only where the DNA matches it firmly. Rows may omit the clone size; those that give it use once, few, many or a size class.

V	size	J	D	CDR3	DNA
TRBV9	NA	TRBJ1-2	NA	CASSVGPGVDYGYTF	TGTGCCAGCAGCGTGGGCCCGGGTGTGGACTATGGCTACACCTTC
TRBV5-1	NA	TRBJ2-7	NA	CASSSVGTTHYEQYF	TGCGCCAGCAGCTCGGTAGGCACCACACACTACGAGCAGTACTTC
TRBV3-1	many	TRBJ2-4	TRBD2	CASSLRGGNIQYF	TGTGCCAGCAGCCTTCGGGGGGGAAACATTCAGTACTTC
TRBV6-2/TRBV6-3	many	TRBJ2-7	NA	CASRGVSYEQYF	TGTGCCAGCAGAGGGGTCTCCTACGAGCAGTACTTC
TRBV3-1	NA	TRBJ2-3	NA	CASSPKGVQGRWDTQYF	TGTGCCAGCAGCCCGAAGGGGGTACAGGGTCGGTGGGATACGCAGTATTTT
TRBV11-2	few	TRBJ1-1	NA	CASSSLTGLAFF	TGTGCCAGCAGCTCCCTCACGGGTTTGGCTTTCTTT
TRBV12-2	few	TRBJ1-1	NA	CASRSHPPDAEAFF	TGTGCAAGTCGCTCCCACCCCCCGGACGCTGAAGCTTTCTTT
TRBV20-1	many	TRBJ2-1	NA	CSARVDTYNEQFF	TGCAGTGCTAGAGTTGACACCTACAATGAGCAGTTCTTC
TRBV13	NA	TRBJ2-2	NA	CASSFLGFGYTGELFF	TGTGCCAGCAGCTTTTTAGGGTTTGGCTACACCGGGGAGCTGTTTTTT
TRBV18	few	TRBJ2-7	TRBD1	CASSRSDRTYEQYF	TGTGCCAGCTCACGATCGGACAGGACCTACGAGCAGTACTTC
TRBV4-1	NA	TRBJ1-5	NA	CASSQESGIVEQPQHF	TGCGCCAGCAGCCAAGAATCGGGTATTGTCGAACAGCCCCAGCATTTT
TRBV12-3/TRBV12-4	few	TRBJ2-3	TRBD2	CASSFGGEGDTQYF	TGTGCCAGCAGTTTTGGCGGGGAGGGAGATACGCAGTATTTT
TRBV5-6	many	TRBJ1-5	NA	CASSKTSGSNQPQHF	TGTGCCAGCAGTAAGACCTCTGGAAGCAATCAGCCCCAGCATTTT
TRBV6-2/TRBV6-3	many	TRBJ2-2	NA	CASGDGNHQAGELFF	TGTGCCAGCGGAGACGGAAATCATCAAGCCGGGGAGCTGTTTTTT
TRBV7-2	few	TRBJ2-6	NA	CASSLSTGANVLTF	TGTGCCAGCAGCTTATCTACTGGGGCCAACGTCCTGACTTTC
TRBV27	many	TRBJ2-2	TRBD1	CASSSDRASGELFF	TGTGCCAGCAGTTCCGACAGGGCTAGCGGGGAGCTGTTTTTT
TRBV5-1	few	TRBJ2-1	NA	CASSLGTVTYNEQFF	TGCGCCAGCAGCTTGGGGACAGTCACCTACAATGAGCAGTTCTTC
TRBV5-1	NA	TRBJ1-1	TRBD1	CASSSRGAEAFF	TGCGCCAGCAGCTCCAGGGGGGCTGAAGCTTTCTTT
TRBV20-1	NA	TRBJ1-2	TRBD1	CSATGQAYGYTF	TGCAGTGCAACGGGACAGGCCTATGGCTACACCTTC
TRBV19	NA	TRBJ2-6	NA	CASTNPTGANVLTF	TGTGCCAGTACTAACCCCACTGGGGCCAACGTCCTGACTTTC
TRBV5-1	many	TRBJ1-2	NA	CASSLGYNYGYTF	TGCGCCAGCAGCTTGGGTTATAACTATGGCTACACCTTC
TRBV6-5	few	TRBJ2-2	NA	CASSYSIVNTGELFF	TGTGCCAGCAGTTACTCGATAGTCAACACCGGGGAGCTGTTTTTT
TRBV30	NA	TRBJ2-1	NA	CAWATQAGNEQFF	TGTGCCTGGGCCACACAGGCGGGTAATGAGCAGTTCTTC
TRBV4-1	few	TRBJ2-7	TRBD2	CASSRTTGLAGGEQYF	TGCGCCAGCAGCCGGACCACGGGACTAGCGGGGGGCGAGCAGTACTTC
TRBV6-5	NA	TRBJ1-2	NA	CASSSGGVLYGYTF	TGTGCCAGCAGTTCCGGGGGGGTCTTATACGGCTACACCTTC
TRBV5-1	few	TRBJ1-2	NA	CASSPPDVYGYTF	TGCGCCAGCAGCCCCCCGGACGTCTATGGCTACACCTTC